This T cell receptor beta chain was documented in a study of T cell responses to AZD1222 COVID-19 vaccine. On this clone itself: Its antigen is unidentified.

Sequenced by immunoSEQ multiplex PCR; TCRdb stores in-frame clones only, minus some. The sample shows about 96,000 clones, 80% to 90% of them seen only once. Overall study results and limits: Possibly, clonal diversity was underestimated; donors were largely white British and included more females. Increases in Spike-specific TCR breadth and depth were seen after two AZD1222 doses. The number of AZD1222 recipients seropositive at baseline was only five or six. Nearly half of spike-specific TCRs reportedly target unmutated variant regions.

Trimming at V came to 4 bases and at J to 1 base, leaving 6 bases not matched to a gene. The CDR3 totals 16 residues. Germline CDR1 SGHNT, CDR2 YYREEE (reference sequence). The sequencing used peripheral blood, collected on day 0 of AZD1222 vaccination. The clonotype was recovered from an adult in good health. The chain uses TRBV5-4 and TRBJ2-2, with 8 nucleotides matching TRBD2. The DNA of the CDR3 is TGTGCCAGCAGCCCCTCGGGAGGGGGGAACACCGGGGAGCTGTTTTTT. This gives the protein CASSPSGGGNTGELFF.